A single sample is the source of the 26 T cell receptor beta chains below, sequenced in a study. TCRdb used MiXCR to reprocess the 5' RACE reads, holding one entry per CDR3 protein. The data contain tens of thousands of distinct CDR3 sequences, more than 15% of them seen just once; the ten biggest clones take up 2% to 2.5%. Sequences were obtained from naive CD4+ T cells sorted from blood. Subset indicated: naive CD4+ T cells, CD4+CD45RA+CD25-. The receptor source for this set is a female donor with breast cancer.

This chain uses TRBV5-1 with TRBJ2-1, with D possibly being TRBD1 (6 bases). Trimming stripped 7 bases from V and 5 bases from J, with 16 bases between. From germline, CDR1 is SGHRS and CDR2 YFSETQ. This CDR3 is built from 14 residues. CDR3 sequence reads: CASHRQESDNEQFF. For the CDR3, the DNA is TGCGCCAGCCATAGACAGGAGTCCGACAATGAGCAGTTCTTC.

This clonotype was detected a few times. The rearrangement joins TRBV20-1 to TRBJ2-4, with 9 bases that match TRBD1. The CDR3 contains 15 residues. V lost 6 bases to trimming and J lost 5 bases; unmatched junction nucleotides: 11. Germline V gene data show CDR1 as DFQATT and CDR2 as SNEGSKA (reference sequence). CDR3 DNA: TGCAGTGCCAAAGAGGGGGGGACAGGGCAAAACATTCAGTACTTC. This translates into CSAKEGGTGQNIQYF.

The genes are TRBV11-3 and TRBJ2-1; D is perhaps TRBD1 or TRBD2 (5 bases each). Germline V CDR1 and CDR2: SGHNT, YENEEA. The CDR3 loop spans 14 amino acids. The ends were cut back, 5 bases at V and 8 bases at J, with 16 bases in the middle. CDR3 in DNA: TGTGCCAGCAGCCTCAGGGCTAATAGCGATGAGCAGTTCTTC. It encodes CASSLRANSDEQFF.

The chain is built from TRBV29-1 and TRBJ2-2; maybe TRBD2 (6 bases). Germline V gene lookup returns CDR1 SQVTM and CDR2 ANQGSEA. The length of the CDR3 is 12 residues. Trimming shortened V by 6 bases and J by 6 bases, and 11 bases separated the two germline ends. CDR3 nucleotide sequence: TGCAGCGTGGCAGGAGGGTCCGGGGAGCTGTTTTTT. This translates into CSVAGGSGELFF.

As regards this clonotype: This may be a read error, as it is one base from a much larger clone. This chain connects TRBV12-3 or TRBV12-4 to TRBJ2-7; the D call may be TRBD1 or TRBD2 (5 bases each). The CDR3 contains 17 residues. The CDR3 DNA is TGTGCCAGCAGGGCTACCGGGACCCCTGGTCGATCCTACGAGCAGCACTTC. Protein product: CASRATGTPGRSYEQHF.

This clonotype was counted a few times. The V and J genes are TRBV5-1 and TRBJ1-3, with D hard to call. Per germline, CDR1 SGHRS and CDR2 YFSETQ. V was shortened by 0 bases and J by 2 bases, with 6 bases between the two germline ends. This CDR3 contains 14 residues. The CDR3, as DNA: TGCGCCAGCAGCTTGGGGAGGGCTGGAAACACCATATATTTT. Amino acid sequence: CASSLGRAGNTIYF.

This clonotype was picked up a small number of times. The chain is built from TRBV5-1 and TRBJ2-1; 13 nucleotides match TRBD2. Germline V gives CDR1 SGHRS, CDR2 YFSETQ. J was trimmed by 8 bases and V by 5 bases; bases with no gene match: 13. The CDR3 is made up of 17 amino acids. The CDR3 nucleotides read TGCGCCAGCAGACCAGCACTGAGGACTAGCGGGAGTGATGAGCAGTTCTTC. It yields the protein CASRPALRTSGSDEQFF.

In its sample, this clonotype was seen a few times. At one end, the junction sequence differs from germline, possibly due to a read error. The chain combines TRBV5-1 with TRBJ1-1, with D possibly matching TRBD1 (5 bases). Germline CDR1 is SGHRS and CDR2 is YFSETQ. The CDR3 spans 14 residues. CDR3 sequence (DNA): TGCGCCAGCAGCGACGGGGCCCTGAATACTGAAGCTTTCTTT. This sequence encodes CASSDGALNTEAFF.

This clonotype was detected only a few times. V and J are TRBV29-1 and TRBJ2-7; 11 bases map to TRBD2. J lost 0 bases, V lost 5 bases, and 6 bases had no gene match. The CDR3 is 15 residues long. CDR1 and CDR2 from the germline V gene are SQVTM and ANQGSEA. CDR3 in amino acids: CSVYGTSGISYEQYF. The CDR3 bases are TGCAGCGTTTATGGGACTAGCGGTATCTCCTACGAGCAGTACTTC.

This clonotype came up many times. The J gene is TRBJ1-1, the V gene TRBV7-9, with D hard to call. Germline loops: CDR1 SEHNR, CDR2 FQNEAQ (reference sequence). V lost 1 base, J lost 2 bases, and 8 bases lay in between. The CDR3 sequence is 14 residues long. The CDR3 coding sequence is TGTGCCAGCAGCTTAGTAGCCAGCAACACTGAAGCTTTCTTT. The encoded protein is CASSLVASNTEAFF.

This clonotype was counted between two and nine times. The chain has TRBV5-6 and TRBJ1-1; D is unclear. Trimming removed 0 bases at V and 6 bases at J, with 12 bases between. Germline CDR1 reads SGHDT; CDR2 reads YYEEEE. CDR3 length equals 14 residues. The CDR3 region has the DNA TGTGCCAGCAGCTTGGCAAGTGTTTGGGCTGAAGCTTTCTTT. This codes for CASSLASVWAEAFF.

This clonotype was counted between two and nine times. The chain is built from TRBV27 and TRBJ1-2, with D perhaps TRBD1 (6 bases). The germline gives CDR1 MNHEY, CDR2 SMNVEV (reference sequence). V shed 3 bases and J shed 2 bases, with 7 bases lying between them. The CDR3 contains 13 residues. CDR3: CASSFDRNYGYTF. CDR3 DNA sequence: TGTGCCAGCAGTTTTGACAGGAACTATGGCTACACCTTC.

This sequence joins TRBV20-1 and TRBJ2-7; TRBD2 matches at 9 bases. The germline gives CDR1 DFQATT, CDR2 SNEGSKA (reference sequence). Trimming took 1 base from V and 2 from J; bases not matched to a gene: 3. The CDR3 has 14 amino acids. The CDR3 coding sequence is TGCAGTGCTAGAGGAGCGGGAGGAGCCTACGAGCAGTACTTC. Its translation is CSARGAGGAYEQYF.

With regard to this clonotype: The conserved final phenylalanine or tryptophan is absent from the CDR3, which likely points to a read error. This sequence joins TRBV4-3 and TRBJ1-1, with 8 bases lining up with TRBD1. CDR3 length: 14 residues. Germline CDR1 reads LGHNA; CDR2 reads YSLEER. Unmatched junction bases numbered 9, after V lost 1 base and J lost 11 bases. In nucleotides, the CDR3 is TGCGCCAGCAGCCAAGCCCAGGGGGCGCGTAGGGCTTTCCTT. Translation gives CASSQAQGARRAFL.

This clonotype was observed a handful of times. The rearrangement uses TRBV4-1 and TRBJ2-1; D might be TRBD2 (5 bases). Germline-derived CDR1 and CDR2 are MGHRA and YSYEKL. The CDR3 totals 18 residues. V gave up 4 bases and J gave up 4 bases, with 23 bases separating them. The CDR3 nucleotides read TGCGCCAGCAGCCCCATTCCCGGCGGACTTAGCGCTTACAATGAGCAGTTCTTC. Its protein product is CASSPIPGGLSAYNEQFF.

A few counts support this clonotype. The chain recombines TRBV6-6 with TRBJ1-5; D remains unclear. Germline CDR1 is MNHNY and CDR2 is SVGAGI (reference sequence). The length of the CDR3 is 14 residues. Trimming took off 6 bases at V and 5 bases at J, with 14 bases between the two ends. The CDR3 DNA follows: TGTGCCAGCAGGCATACGTCCGGAGATCAGCCCCAGCATTTT. It yields the protein CASRHTSGDQPQHF.

This clonotype was picked up many times. The genes are TRBV12-3 or TRBV12-4 and TRBJ1-4, with a weak D call TRBD1 (5 bases). CDR3 length: 13 residues. Between the trimmed V and J ends, which lost 5 bases and 14 bases, there was a span of 18 bases. The CDR3 loop is CASSPGPRTRLFF. CDR3 coding DNA: TGTGCCAGCAGTCCGGGACCCCGGACTCGGCTGTTTTTT.

In this sample, this clonotype turned up many times. This chain joins TRBV6-6 and TRBJ1-5; D may be TRBD1 (5 bases). The germline V gene encodes CDR1 MNHNY and CDR2 SVGAGI (reference sequence). The germline V and J ends were trimmed by 4 bases and 2 bases, with 15 bases remaining between them. The CDR3 contains 16 residues. The CDR3 loop reads CASSSRGQRGNQPQHF. CDR3 nucleotide sequence: TGTGCCAGCAGTTCCCGGGGCCAGCGGGGCAATCAGCCCCAGCATTTT.

V and J are TRBV5-1 and TRBJ1-6; the D gene is possibly TRBD1 (5 bases). V was trimmed by 3 bases and J by 7 bases, leaving 11 bases between them. CDR3 length: 14 amino acids. CDR1 and CDR2 from the germline V gene are SGHRS and YFSETQ. The CDR3 sequence is CASSSRQRNSPLHF. CDR3 nucleotide sequence: TGCGCCAGCAGCTCCCGACAGAGAAATTCACCCCTCCACTTT.

This clonotype occurred a few times. The genes are TRBV5-1 and TRBJ2-7; D is unclear. The length of the CDR3 is 18 residues. Trimming left V 3 bases short and J 2 bases short, with 24 bases between. Germline CDR1 SGHRS, CDR2 YFSETQ. The CDR3 DNA reads as TGCGCCAGCAGCTGGACCCCACCCGTTGGGTCCCTAACCTACGAGCAGTACTTC. It is translated as CASSWTPPVGSLTYEQYF.

For this clonotype: A single base separates this from a much larger clone, so it may be a read error. The genes are TRBV29-1 and TRBJ1-5, with D possibly matching TRBD1 (5 bases). CDR3 length equals 14 residues. Trimming stripped 4 bases from V and 5 bases from J, with 15 bases between. Germline V CDR1 and CDR2: SQVTM, ANQGSEA. The CDR3 here is CSVADGAPDQPQHF. The CDR3 DNA sequence: TGCAGCGTTGCGGATGGGGCGCCGGATCAGCCCCAGCATTTT.

As concerns this clonotype: Possible read error: a much larger clone is one base away. The rearrangement joins TRBV5-1 to TRBJ1-2; D uncertain. Germline V gene data show CDR1 as SGHRS and CDR2 as YFSETQ. This CDR3 comprises 13 residues. The CDR3 sequence: CTSSLNSEWGYTF. DNA of the CDR3: TGCACCAGCAGCCTGAACTCCGAGTGGGGCTACACCTTC. Together with reference TRBV5-1 and TRBJ1-2, the CDR3 gives the full variable domain: KAGVTQTPRYLIKTRGQQVTLSCSPISGHRSVSWYQQTPGQGLQFLFEYFSETQRNKGNFPGRFSGRQFSNSRSEMNVSTLELGDSALYLCTSSLNSEWGYTFGSGTRLTVV.

This clonotype showed up just a few times. V gene TRBV20-1 combines with J gene TRBJ2-2; 9 nucleotides line up with TRBD1. V gave up 5 bases and J gave up 7 bases; unmatched junction bases: 8. The CDR3 is made up of 14 amino acids. The germline V gene has CDR1 DFQATT and CDR2 SNEGSKA (reference sequence). CDR3 in DNA: TGCAGTGCTCCTACAGGGGGCCAAAGCGGGGAGCTGTTTTTT. Its translation is CSAPTGGQSGELFF.

The CDR3 bases are TGTGCCAGCTCACCGCCGGGACTAGCGGGAGATACGCAGTATTTT. It specifies CASSPPGLAGDTQYF. The rearrangement joins TRBV18 to TRBJ2-3; the match to TRBD2 covers 12 bases. The germline gives CDR1 KGHSH, CDR2 LQKENI. There are 15 residues in the CDR3. Trimming removed 3 bases from V and 5 bases from J; junction bases left unmatched: 3.

This clonotype was counted a few times. J is TRBJ2-2 and V is TRBV5-1; possibly TRBD2 for D (6 bases). This CDR3 spans 16 amino acids. CDR1 is SGHRS and CDR2 is YFSETQ in the germline V gene. Trimming removed 5 bases from V and 6 bases from J, with 20 bases in between. For the CDR3, the DNA is TGCGCCAGCAGTCCATCGGCGGGGTCGAGGGCCGGGGAGCTGTTTTTT. It specifies CASSPSAGSRAGELFF.

This chain joins TRBV14 and TRBJ1-2; TRBD1 matches 8 bases. In germline, CDR1 is SGHDN, CDR2 FVKESK. The V and J ends lost 5 bases and 3 bases, in that order; junction bases with no gene match: 8. The CDR3 extends over 15 amino acids. CDR3 in amino acids: CASSDVAGGHYGYTF. The CDR3, as DNA: TGTGCCAGCAGCGACGTCGCAGGGGGCCACTATGGCTACACCTTC.